The 8 T cell receptor beta chains below all came from one sample that was sequenced in a study of blood T cell repertoires in COVID-19. The method was immunoSEQ multiplex PCR; TCRdb's version includes in-frame clones alone and lacks a portion of them. This table has about 200,000 clones, about 82% appearing once. The sequencing input was peripheral blood. The receptors come from an elderly woman with acute or convalescent COVID-19.

V gene TRBV27 combines with J gene TRBJ2-7, with TRBD1 as a possible D gene (6 bases). Trimming took 6 bases from V and 5 from J, leaving 14 bases between them. Germline V CDR1 and CDR2: MNHEY, SMNVEV (reference sequence). The CDR3 spans 13 residues. This chain's CDR3 is CASSLQGHNEQYF. The CDR3 region has the DNA TGTGCCAGCAGCCTACAGGGACATAACGAGCAGTACTTC.

The chain links TRBV19 to TRBJ1-1; 12 bases map to TRBD1. Germline CDR1 is LNHDA and CDR2 is SQIVND (reference sequence). With V trimmed by 3 bases and J by 1 base, 9 bases remained unmatched. This CDR3 spans 18 amino acids. The CDR3 spells CASSIHGTGGLTNTEAFF. CDR3 DNA sequence: TGTGCCAGTAGTATCCACGGGACAGGGGGCTTGACGAACACTGAAGCTTTCTTT. Full variable domain (remainder filled in from reference TRBV19 and TRBJ1-1): DGGITQSPKYLFRKEGQNVTLSCEQNLNHDAMYWYRQDPGQGLRLIYYSQIVNDFQKGDIAEGYSVSREKKESFPLTVTSAQKNPTAFYLCASSIHGTGGLTNTEAFFGQGTRLTVV.

V and J are TRBV11-1 and TRBJ1-2; 8 bases agree with TRBD1. Germline V gene sequence: CDR1 SGHAT, CDR2 FQDESV (reference sequence). This CDR3 has 13 amino acids. Trimming at V came to 6 bases and at J to 5 bases, leaving 5 bases not matched to a gene. The CDR3 bases are TGTGCCAGCAGTCCCGGGACAGGATATGGCTACACCTTC. Translated, it gives CASSPGTGYGYTF.

V gene TRBV6-5 combines with J gene TRBJ2-7, with a possible D match to TRBD2 (7 bases). The V and J ends lost 5 bases and 2 bases respectively, with 16 bases between them. CDR3 length: 15 residues. Germline CDR1 MNHEY, CDR2 SVGAGI. The CDR3 region is CASSPAAGAPYEQYF. CDR3 DNA sequence: TGTGCCAGCAGTCCAGCGGCGGGGGCCCCCTACGAGCAGTACTTC.

This clone has just a few counts. This chain connects TRBV5-1 to TRBJ2-5; possible D gene TRBD2, 6 bases. This CDR3 region has 14 residues. V shed 4 bases and J shed 1 base, with 11 bases lying between them. The germline CDR1 and CDR2 sequences are SGHRS and YFSETQ. The DNA for the CDR3 is TGCGCCAGCAGCGAGGGGCGGGGCCAAGAGACCCAGTACTTC. Encoded protein: CASSEGRGQETQYF. Using reference TRBV5-1 and TRBJ2-5 for the parts outside the CDR3, the full variable domain is KAGVTQTPRYLIKTRGQQVTLSCSPISGHRSVSWYQQTPGQGLQFLFEYFSETQRNKGNFPGRFSGRQFSNSRSEMNVSTLELGDSALYLCASSEGRGQETQYFGPGTRLLVL.

The V gene is TRBV18, the J gene TRBJ2-2, with D maybe TRBD2 (6 bases). Trimming removed 5 bases at V and 6 bases at J, with 10 bases between. Germline lookup yields CDR1 KGHSH and CDR2 LQKENI. This CDR3 comprises 13 residues. CDR3 sequence reads: CASSTSSSGELFF. Here the CDR3 DNA reads TGTGCCAGCTCAACTAGCAGCTCCGGGGAGCTGTTTTTT.

The genes are TRBV5-1 and TRBJ2-5, with D possibly matching TRBD1 (7 bases). Germline loops: CDR1 SGHRS, CDR2 YFSETQ. Trimming removed 1 base at V and 2 bases at J, with 18 bases between. The CDR3 is 17 residues long. CDR3 nucleotide sequence: TGCGCCAGCAGCTTGACGCCGCAGGGGGGACAACAAGAGACCCAGTACTTC. Its protein is CASSLTPQGGQQETQYF. Full variable domain (rest looked up from reference TRBV5-1 and TRBJ2-5): KAGVTQTPRYLIKTRGQQVTLSCSPISGHRSVSWYQQTPGQGLQFLFEYFSETQRNKGNFPGRFSGRQFSNSRSEMNVSTLELGDSALYLCASSLTPQGGQQETQYFGPGTRLLVL.

Only a few counts were recorded for this clone. This chain links TRBV24-1 with TRBJ1-3; D remains unclear. V gave up 4 bases and J gave up 0 bases, with 3 bases separating them. Looked up from germline, CDR1 is KGHDR and CDR2 is SFDVKD. CDR3 length: 13 residues. CDR3 residues: CATSDSSGNTIYF. The CDR3 region has the DNA TGTGCCACCAGTGACAGCTCTGGAAACACCATATATTTT.